This is a list of T cell receptor beta chains from one sample in a study of cytomegalovirus exposure and HLA in healthy donors. Data came from immunoSEQ multiplex PCR; TCRdb stores just in-frame clones and leaves some out. Here the sample spans 40,000 to 55,000 clones, approximately 70% being singletons. Sequencing input: PBMCs. The receptors come from a young man in good health and CMV-seronegative. The conserved cysteine and the conserved F or W are not part of the CDR3 here. A D gene is named only where the DNA matches it firmly.

cdr3_aa v_call d_call j_call
AWNLNGGTGELF TRBV30 TRBD2 TRBJ2-2
ASSILTWRTSDGANVLT TRBV19 TRBD2 TRBJ2-6
ASSIGVAQPQH TRBV19 - TRBJ1-5
ASSLEGGPYNEQF TRBV5-6 - TRBJ2-1
ATSRAPAGWDTEAF TRBV15 - TRBJ1-1
ASNYHGTEAF TRBV19 - TRBJ1-1
AISESTGEVEQY TRBV10-3 - TRBJ2-7
ASSHSDRSNEKLF TRBV6-5 - TRBJ1-4
AGSYMVAGAGELF TRBV6-5 TRBD2 TRBJ2-2
ASSQVYGGGEQF TRBV14 - TRBJ2-1
ASSQDRTSFPSEQF TRBV4-1 TRBD2 TRBJ2-1
ASAGLNTDTQY TRBV5-4 - TRBJ2-3
ASVRQGLNTEAF TRBV25-1 TRBD1 TRBJ1-1
ASSSRQGGSMAEAF TRBV28 TRBD1 TRBJ1-1
ASSLAAGTNTEAF TRBV5-4 - TRBJ1-1
ASSYVGGGQF TRBV6-5 - TRBJ2-1
ASSPRAGNGYT TRBV10-1 - TRBJ1-2
AWSGGAYEQY TRBV30 - TRBJ2-7
SVDLQDTQY TRBV29-1 - TRBJ2-3
ASSPASGRGKETQY TRBV5-1 TRBD2 TRBJ2-5
AWRQGVAEAF TRBV30 TRBD1 TRBJ1-1
ASSDSYPNAGKLF TRBV6-4 - TRBJ1-4
ASSPRQGVRHEQF TRBV27 TRBD1 TRBJ2-1
SVSRGYGYT TRBV29-1 - TRBJ1-2
ASSPLSTGTGELF TRBV19 TRBD1 TRBJ2-2